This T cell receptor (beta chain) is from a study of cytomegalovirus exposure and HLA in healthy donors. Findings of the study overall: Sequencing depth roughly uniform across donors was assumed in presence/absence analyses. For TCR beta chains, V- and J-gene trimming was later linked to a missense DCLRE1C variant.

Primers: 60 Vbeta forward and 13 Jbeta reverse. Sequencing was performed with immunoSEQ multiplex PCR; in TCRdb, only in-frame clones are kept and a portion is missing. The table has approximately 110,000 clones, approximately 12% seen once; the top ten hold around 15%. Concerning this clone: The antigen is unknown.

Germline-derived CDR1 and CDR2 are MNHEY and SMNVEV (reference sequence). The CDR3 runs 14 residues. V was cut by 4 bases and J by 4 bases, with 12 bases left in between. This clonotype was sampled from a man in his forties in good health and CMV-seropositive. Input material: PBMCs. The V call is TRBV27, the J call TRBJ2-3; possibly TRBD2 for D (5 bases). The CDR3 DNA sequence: TGTGCCAGCAGTTCTCCAGGACTGGCAGATACGCAGTATTTT. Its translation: CASSSPGLADTQYF.